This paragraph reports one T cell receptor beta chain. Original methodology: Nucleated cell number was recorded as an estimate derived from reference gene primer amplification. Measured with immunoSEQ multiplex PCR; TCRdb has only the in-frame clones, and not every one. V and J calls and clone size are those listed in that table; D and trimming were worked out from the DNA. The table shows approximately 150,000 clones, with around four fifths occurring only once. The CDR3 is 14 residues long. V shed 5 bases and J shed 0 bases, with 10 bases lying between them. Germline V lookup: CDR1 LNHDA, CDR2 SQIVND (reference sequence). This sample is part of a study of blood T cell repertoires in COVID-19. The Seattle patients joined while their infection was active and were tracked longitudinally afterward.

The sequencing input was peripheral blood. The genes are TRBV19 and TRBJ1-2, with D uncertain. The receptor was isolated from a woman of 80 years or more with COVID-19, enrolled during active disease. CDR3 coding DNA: TGTGCCAGTAGTCTGCGGAGAGCTAACTATGGCTACACCTTC. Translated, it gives CASSLRRANYGYTF. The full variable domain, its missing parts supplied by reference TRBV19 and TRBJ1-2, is DGGITQSPKYLFRKEGQNVTLSCEQNLNHDAMYWYRQDPGQGLRLIYYSQIVNDFQKGDIAEGYSVSREKKESFPLTVTSAQKNPTAFYLCASSLRRANYGYTFGSGTRLTVV.